This is a list of T cell receptor beta chains from one sample in a study of blood T cell repertoires in COVID-19. Clones were sequenced by immunoSEQ multiplex PCR, and TCRdb holds only the in-frame ones, with some missing. The data contain approximately 150,000 clones, around 87% of them singletons. Sequencing was carried out using peripheral blood. Source of these receptors: a woman aged 50 to 60 with active or convalescent COVID-19. CDR3s include the opening cysteine and the closing phenylalanine or tryptophan. The D gene is left open where the match is weak. Only some rows state a clone size, as once, few, many or a class for expanded clones.

abundance	v_gene	d_gene	j_gene	CDR3aa	CDR3nt
NA	TRBV2	TRBD1	TRBJ1-5	CASSRDRGSNQPQHF	TGTGCCAGCAGTCGCGACAGGGGGAGCAATCAGCCCCAGCATTTT
NA	TRBV29-1	NA	TRBJ1-3	CSVTVSGNTIYF	TGCAGCGTCACAGTTTCTGGAAACACCATATATTTT
NA	TRBV4-1	NA	TRBJ1-1	CASSQTGKGTEAFF	TGCGCCAGCAGCCAAACAGGGAAGGGCACTGAAGCTTTCTTT
NA	TRBV19	NA	TRBJ2-3	CASSFSDSYTDTQYF	TGTGCCAGTAGTTTTTCGGACAGTTACACAGATACGCAGTATTTT
NA	TRBV28	TRBD1	TRBJ2-6	CASTTTGTGTNVLTF	TGTGCCAGCACCACCACCGGGACAGGGACCAACGTCCTGACTTTC
NA	TRBV5-6	TRBD1	TRBJ1-2	CASSPNTGTGLGGYTF	TGTGCCAGCAGCCCGAATACCGGGACAGGGTTGGGTGGCTACACCTTC
once	TRBV7-2	NA	TRBJ2-3	CASSLGLTTDTQYF	TGTGCCAGCAGCTTGGGACTCACCACAGATACGCAGTATTTT
NA	TRBV14	TRBD2	TRBJ2-2	CASSQREYVTGELFF	TGTGCCAGCAGCCAGCGGGAGTACGTCACCGGGGAGCTGTTTTTT
NA	TRBV25-1	NA	TRBJ1-1	CASSAGGTEAFF	TGTGCCAGCAGTGCCGGGGGCACTGAAGCTTTCTTT
NA	TRBV6-6	NA	TRBJ1-1	CASSYSSQGTEAFF	TGTGCCAGCAGTTACTCCTCCCAGGGGACTGAAGCTTTCTTT
NA	TRBV5-4	NA	TRBJ2-1	CASSPHSDNEQFF	TGTGCCAGCAGCCCCCACAGTGACAATGAGCAGTTCTTC
NA	TRBV30	TRBD1	TRBJ1-4	CACDREQTKLFF	TGTGCCTGTGACAGGGAACAGACAAAACTGTTTTTT
NA	TRBV2	NA	TRBJ1-2	CASTPMRGDGYTF	TGTGCCAGCACTCCCATGAGAGGTGACGGTTACACCTTC
NA	TRBV7-9	NA	TRBJ1-1	CASSSSAGFANRVEAFF	TGTGCCAGCAGCTCGTCTGCCGGGTTCGCGAACAGGGTTGAAGCTTTCTTT
NA	TRBV2	TRBD1	TRBJ1-5	CASKLGGQGKQPQHF	TGTGCCAGCAAGTTGGGTGGACAGGGGAAACAGCCCCAGCATTTT
few	TRBV7-8	TRBD1	TRBJ1-1	CASSISGQGASEAFF	TGTGCCAGCAGCATATCGGGACAGGGGGCTTCCGAAGCTTTCTTT
NA	TRBV29-1	NA	TRBJ1-1	CSVVATMNTEAFF	TGCAGCGTTGTCGCAACAATGAACACTGAAGCTTTCTTT
NA	TRBV21-1	NA	TRBJ1-1	CASSTNLNTEAFF	TGTGCCAGCAGCACGAACTTGAACACTGAAGCTTTCTTT
NA	TRBV2	TRBD1	TRBJ1-4	CASRRDREEKLFF	TGTGCCAGCCGCCGGGACAGGGAGGAAAAACTGTTTTTT
few	TRBV12-3/TRBV12-4	NA	TRBJ1-5	CASSWTVNQPQHF	TGTGCCAGCAGTTGGACAGTCAATCAGCCCCAGCATTTT
NA	TRBV10-2	NA	TRBJ1-1	CASSESRPNTEAFF	TGCGCCAGCAGTGAGTCTCGTCCTAACACTGAAGCTTTCTTT
once	TRBV29-1	TRBD1	TRBJ1-3	CSVRDSGNTIYF	TGCAGCGTACGGGACAGCGGAAACACCATATATTTT
NA	TRBV29-1	TRBD1	TRBJ1-1	CSANRGRTEAFF	TGCAGCGCAAACAGGGGGCGCACTGAAGCTTTCTTT
NA	TRBV11-2	NA	TRBJ2-1	CASSLAYRTNEQFF	TGTGCCAGCAGCTTAGCCTACAGGACCAATGAGCAGTTCTTC
NA	TRBV6-5	NA	TRBJ2-1	CASRKTQGTGEQFF	TGTGCCAGCAGGAAGACTCAGGGCACAGGCGAGCAGTTCTTC
NA	TRBV24-1	TRBD2	TRBJ2-5	CATSDLASSGWETQYF	TGTGCCACCAGTGATTTGGCCTCTAGCGGTTGGGAGACCCAGTACTTC
large	TRBV3-1/TRBV3-2	TRBD1	TRBJ2-1	CASSQGTGPRNEQFF	TGTGCCAGCAGCCAAGGGACAGGCCCTAGGAATGAGCAGTTCTTC
NA	TRBV9	TRBD2	TRBJ2-3	CASSVAVGGPTDTQYF	TGTGCCAGCAGCGTAGCTGTGGGAGGGCCCACAGATACGCAGTATTTT
NA	TRBV6-5	TRBD2	TRBJ2-1	CATYGLDLYNEQFF	TGTGCCACTTACGGACTAGACCTCTACAATGAGCAGTTCTTC
NA	TRBV30	TRBD2	TRBJ2-3	CAWSVQLVLAGADTQYF	TGTGCCTGGAGTGTACAACTCGTCCTAGCGGGGGCAGATACGCAGTATTTT
NA	TRBV2	NA	TRBJ1-5	CATTRQRGQPQHF	TGTGCCACCACGAGGCAACGGGGTCAGCCCCAGCATTTT
NA	TRBV6-6	TRBD1	TRBJ2-1	CASSPTGTVFAEQFF	TGTGCCAGCAGTCCCACCGGGACAGTGTTTGCTGAGCAGTTCTTC
NA	TRBV20-1	NA	TRBJ2-3	CSASSVKTRADTQYF	TGCAGTGCTAGTTCGGTTAAGACTCGCGCAGATACGCAGTATTTT
NA	TRBV19	TRBD1	TRBJ1-5	CASSIDLQGPHQPQHF	TGTGCCAGTAGTATAGACCTACAGGGGCCCCATCAGCCCCAGCATTTT
NA	TRBV7-2	TRBD1	TRBJ2-7	CASRAGTGPYEQYF	TGTGCCAGCAGGGCCGGGACAGGGCCCTACGAGCAGTACTTC
NA	TRBV5-1	TRBD1	TRBJ1-4	CASSASPQGATNEKLFF	TGCGCCAGCAGCGCATCCCCGCAGGGGGCAACTAATGAAAAACTGTTTTTT
NA	TRBV5-1	NA	TRBJ1-1	CASSFIRGTEAFF	TGCGCCAGCAGCTTTATCAGGGGCACTGAAGCTTTCTTT
NA	TRBV6-2/TRBV6-3	NA	TRBJ2-1	CASSYGGTSSYNEQFF	TGTGCCAGCAGTTACGGTGGGACTTCCTCCTACAATGAGCAGTTCTTC
NA	TRBV9	NA	TRBJ1-4	CASSSRSGVLNEKLFF	TGTGCCAGCAGCTCCAGATCAGGTGTCCTTAATGAAAAACTGTTTTTT
NA	TRBV30	TRBD1	TRBJ1-1	CAWSVPGGNTEAFF	TGTGCCTGGAGTGTTCCAGGGGGCAACACTGAAGCTTTCTTT
NA	TRBV6-2/TRBV6-3	NA	TRBJ1-1	CASSYTGGYTEAFF	TGTGCCAGCAGTTATACCGGGGGGTACACTGAAGCTTTCTTT
once	TRBV4-2	NA	TRBJ2-6	CASSQVSIRSGANVLTF	TGTGCCAGCAGCCAAGTTAGTATCCGCTCTGGGGCCAACGTCCTGACTTTC
NA	TRBV10-3	NA	TRBJ1-6	CAISVGVSRSPLHF	TGTGCCATCAGTGTAGGGGTATCGAGATCACCCCTCCACTTT
NA	TRBV5-4	TRBD2	TRBJ2-3	CASRLAGAADTQYF	TGTGCCAGCAGGCTAGCGGGGGCTGCAGATACGCAGTATTTT
NA	TRBV6-6	NA	TRBJ1-2	CASSPVGAYYGYTF	TGTGCCAGCAGCCCCGTCGGAGCTTACTATGGCTACACCTTC
few	TRBV7-3	NA	TRBJ2-4	CASSFNAGLAKNIQYF	TGTGCCAGCAGCTTCAACGCAGGGTTAGCCAAAAACATTCAGTACTTC
NA	TRBV4-2	NA	TRBJ2-2	CASSQGYRAAGTGELFF	TGTGCCAGCAGCCAAGGTTACAGGGCGGCGGGCACCGGGGAGCTGTTTTTT
NA	TRBV7-9	TRBD1	TRBJ1-1	CASSGGTENTEAFF	TGTGCCAGCAGCGGAGGGACAGAGAACACTGAAGCTTTCTTT
few	TRBV4-2	NA	TRBJ2-1	CASSPGGLHNEQFF	TGTGCCAGCAGCCCCGGGGGACTGCACAATGAGCAGTTCTTC
NA	TRBV5-1	NA	TRBJ2-2	CASLDAGITFNTGELFF	TGCGCCAGCTTAGACGCCGGGATAACCTTTAACACCGGGGAGCTGTTTTTT
NA	TRBV11-3	NA	TRBJ2-1	CASSLVSAGEQFF	TGTGCCAGCAGCTTAGTCTCTGCCGGGGAGCAGTTCTTC
NA	TRBV10-3	TRBD1	TRBJ2-7	CAISERDRAYEQYF	TGTGCCATCAGTGAACGGGACAGGGCCTACGAGCAGTACTTC
NA	TRBV18	NA	TRBJ1-1	CASSSAENTEAFF	TGTGCCAGCTCATCTGCAGAAAACACTGAAGCTTTCTTT
NA	TRBV29-1	NA	TRBJ1-5	CSVGRGSNQPQHF	TGCAGCGTTGGGAGGGGTTCGAATCAGCCCCAGCATTTT